The 18 T cell receptor beta chains below come from one sample, sequenced in a study of a mutant IDH1 vaccine in newly diagnosed glioma. Time point meaning: baseline, week 1 (first vaccination visit). As to treatment: pre-vaccination baseline after standard-of-care therapy. Profiled with immunoSEQ multiplex PCR; TCRdb holds only in-frame clones, not every one. The sample holds about 59,000 clones, 91% seen once. The specimen was PBMCs, collected from a glioma patient treated with radiotherapy, temozolomide or both. These receptors came from a man aged 50 to 59 with glioma.

The genes are TRBV5-6 and TRBJ1-1; 7 bases agree with TRBD1. Germline V gives CDR1 SGHDT, CDR2 YYEEEE. Trimming removed 1 base from V and 6 bases from J; junction bases left unmatched: 12. This CDR3 is built from 16 residues. CDR3 in DNA: TGTGCCAGCAGCTTGAGACAGGGCGGGGGGAAAGCTGAAGCTTTCTTT. Amino acid sequence: CASSLRQGGGKAEAFF.

The chain recombines TRBV9 with TRBJ2-1; 9 nucleotides match TRBD2. The V segment lost 0 bases and the J segment 8 bases; nucleotides outside the gene matches: 6. This CDR3 is 15 amino acids long. Germline CDR1 reads SGDLS; CDR2 reads YYNGEE. The CDR3 here is CASSVATSGLHEQFF. The CDR3, as DNA: TGTGCCAGCAGCGTAGCAACTAGCGGGCTCCATGAGCAGTTCTTC.

The CDR3 protein is CASSFYGLAPNSYEQYF. CDR3 nucleotides: TGTGCCAGCAGCTTCTACGGACTAGCGCCTAACTCCTACGAGCAGTACTTC. The chain carries TRBV7-9 and TRBJ2-7; 9 bases fit TRBD2. V was pared by 3 bases and J by 0 bases, with 9 bases of the junction left unmatched. The CDR3 spans 17 residues. From germline, CDR1 is SEHNR and CDR2 FQNEAQ (reference sequence).

With regard to this clone: The sample contains more than one DNA sequence encoding this CDR3. V is TRBV18 and J is TRBJ1-5, with D unclear. V lost 2 bases, J lost 4 bases, and 6 bases lay in between. Per the germline V gene, CDR1 is KGHSH and CDR2 is LQKENI. The CDR3 spans 13 residues. The CDR3 coding sequence is TGTGCCAGCTCACCAGGGTCGAATCAGCCCCAGCATTTT. Residues: CASSPGSNQPQHF.

This clone was counted once. The V gene is TRBV4-2, the J gene TRBJ2-7, with TRBD2 identical over 15 bases. The CDR3 totals 17 residues. Germline-derived CDR1 and CDR2 are LGHNA and YNFKEQ. The V segment lost 1 base and the J segment 7 bases; nucleotides outside the gene matches: 8. This CDR3 is CASSQVGTSGGRTEQYF. The CDR3 region has the DNA TGTGCCAGCAGCCAAGTTGGGACTAGCGGGGGGCGCACGGAGCAGTACTTC.

The rearrangement uses TRBV27 and TRBJ2-7, with TRBD1 matching 9 bases. Germline CDR1 and CDR2: MNHEY and SMNVEV (reference sequence). The V and J ends lost 4 bases and 5 bases, in that order; junction bases with no gene match: 6. The CDR3 length is 14 residues. CDR3 residues: CASSYRDRVHEQYF. CDR3 coding DNA: TGTGCCAGCAGTTACCGGGACAGGGTCCACGAGCAGTACTTC.

This chain uses TRBV2 with TRBJ1-1; no clear D. This CDR3 has 13 amino acids. Germline V lookup: CDR1 SNHLY, CDR2 FYNNEI. V was clipped by 2 bases and J by 4 bases, with 8 bases between them. This chain's CDR3 is CASSESRRTEAFF. For the CDR3, the DNA is TGTGCCAGCAGTGAATCCAGGCGCACTGAAGCTTTCTTT.

The genes are TRBV4-3 and TRBJ1-5; 11 positions agree with TRBD1. CDR1 LGHNA and CDR2 YSLEER come from the germline V gene. The CDR3 runs to 16 residues. Trimming cost V 0 bases and J 6 bases; bases outside gene matches: 4. The CDR3: CASSQDRGQGAQPQHF. CDR3 sequence (DNA): TGCGCCAGCAGCCAAGACCGTGGACAGGGGGCTCAGCCCCAGCATTTT.

The sample holds one count of this clone. The CDR3, as DNA: TGTGCCAGCAGCGTCGGGACAGGGTACACTGAAGCTTTCTTT. Translation gives CASSVGTGYTEAFF. This chain links TRBV11-2 with TRBJ1-1; 9 positions agree with TRBD1. This CDR3 spans 14 amino acids. The V gene end was trimmed by 5 bases and the J gene end by 3 bases; junction bases not matched to a gene: 4. CDR1 and CDR2 (germline): SGHAT, FQNNGV. The variable domain in full, completed from reference TRBV11-2 and TRBJ1-1, reads EAGVAQSPRYKIIEKRQSVAFWCNPISGHATLYWYQQILGQGPKLLIQFQNNGVVDDSQLPKDRFSAERLKGVDSTLKIQPAKLEDSAVYLCASSVGTGYTEAFFGQGTRLTVV.

This chain joins TRBV19 and TRBJ2-7; no definite D call. Trimming pared 1 base from V and 0 bases from J, leaving 4 bases between. The length of the CDR3 is 13 residues. Germline values: CDR1 LNHDA, CDR2 SQIVND (reference sequence). The CDR3 loop is CASSIAHSYEQYF. Here the CDR3 DNA reads TGTGCCAGTAGTATAGCCCACTCCTACGAGCAGTACTTC.

The V gene is TRBV4-1, the J gene TRBJ2-7; D is unclear. Germline V gives CDR1 MGHRA, CDR2 YSYEKL. CDR3 length equals 15 residues. V gave up 4 bases and J gave up 2 bases, with 15 bases separating them. CDR3 nucleotide sequence: TGCGCCAGCAGCCCGACGGCCCGTGGGGCCTACGAGCAGTACTTC. Its translation is CASSPTARGAYEQYF.

The V call is TRBV9, the J call TRBJ1-2; D gene uncertain. V lost 0 bases and J 4 bases, leaving 13 bases between the germline ends. The CDR3 spans 15 residues. Germline assignment: CDR1 SGDLS and CDR2 YYNGEE. This CDR3 reads CASSVDVGITYGYTF. The CDR3 region has the DNA TGTGCCAGCAGCGTAGACGTCGGGATTACCTATGGCTACACCTTC. Full variable domain (outside the CDR3, taken from reference TRBV9 and TRBJ1-2): DSGVTQTPKHLITATGQRVTLRCSPRSGDLSVYWYQQSLDQGLQFLIQYYNGEERAKGNILERFSAQQFPDLHSELNLSSLELGDSALYFCASSVDVGITYGYTFGSGTRLTVV.

The V and J genes are TRBV6-6 and TRBJ1-1; 8 bases match TRBD1. V lost 5 bases to trimming and J lost 3 bases; unmatched junction nucleotides: 2. The CDR3 spans 13 residues. Germline V lookup: CDR1 MNHNY, CDR2 SVGAGI (reference sequence). CDR3 sequence (DNA): TGTGCCAGCAGTCTGACAGGGGACACTGAAGCTTTCTTT. This codes for CASSLTGDTEAFF.

This chain uses TRBV29-1 with TRBJ2-1, with 8 positions matching TRBD2. The CDR3 extends over 13 amino acids. Germline V gene lookup returns CDR1 SQVTM and CDR2 ANQGSEA. Trimming cost V 6 bases and J 3 bases; bases outside gene matches: 4. This CDR3 reads CSVVAGFYNEQFF. The CDR3 region has the DNA TGCAGCGTCGTAGCGGGATTCTACAATGAGCAGTTCTTC.

This chain joins TRBV7-2 and TRBJ2-3, with 8 bases fitting TRBD2. J gave up 6 bases and V 3 bases, and 11 bases lay outside the gene matches. CDR1 is SGHTA and CDR2 is FQGNSA in the germline V gene. The CDR3 has 16 amino acids. DNA of the CDR3: TGTGCCAGCAGCTTTACCCAGACATGGACTAGCGATACGCAGTATTTT. This sequence encodes CASSFTQTWTSDTQYF.

This chain uses TRBV7-8 with TRBJ1-2; no clear D gene. The CDR3 runs 14 residues. Per germline, CDR1 SGHVS and CDR2 FQNEAQ. Trimming pared 5 bases from V and 8 bases from J, leaving 18 bases between. The DNA for the CDR3 is TGTGCCAGCAGCCCTTGGACGGCCGACGTGGGCTACACCTTC. Translating gives CASSPWTADVGYTF.

DNA for the CDR3: TGTGCCAGCAGCTTAGTCGGCAGGACAGCTGAAAAACTGTTTTTT. Translated, it gives CASSLVGRTAEKLFF. This chain links TRBV7-9 with TRBJ1-4; the D gene is possibly TRBD1 (6 bases). This CDR3 contains 15 residues. Trimming left V 1 base short and J 7 bases short, with 13 bases between. CDR1 and CDR2 (germline): SEHNR, FQNEAQ (reference sequence).

The chain carries TRBV9 and TRBJ1-2; 9 bases agree with TRBD1. Trimming cost V 0 bases and J 5 bases; bases outside gene matches: 5. The CDR3 spans 15 residues. CDR1 and CDR2 from the germline V gene are SGDLS and YYNGEE. The chain's CDR3 is CASSVENRGLYGYTF. CDR3 coding DNA: TGTGCCAGCAGCGTAGAAAACAGGGGGCTTTATGGCTACACCTTC.